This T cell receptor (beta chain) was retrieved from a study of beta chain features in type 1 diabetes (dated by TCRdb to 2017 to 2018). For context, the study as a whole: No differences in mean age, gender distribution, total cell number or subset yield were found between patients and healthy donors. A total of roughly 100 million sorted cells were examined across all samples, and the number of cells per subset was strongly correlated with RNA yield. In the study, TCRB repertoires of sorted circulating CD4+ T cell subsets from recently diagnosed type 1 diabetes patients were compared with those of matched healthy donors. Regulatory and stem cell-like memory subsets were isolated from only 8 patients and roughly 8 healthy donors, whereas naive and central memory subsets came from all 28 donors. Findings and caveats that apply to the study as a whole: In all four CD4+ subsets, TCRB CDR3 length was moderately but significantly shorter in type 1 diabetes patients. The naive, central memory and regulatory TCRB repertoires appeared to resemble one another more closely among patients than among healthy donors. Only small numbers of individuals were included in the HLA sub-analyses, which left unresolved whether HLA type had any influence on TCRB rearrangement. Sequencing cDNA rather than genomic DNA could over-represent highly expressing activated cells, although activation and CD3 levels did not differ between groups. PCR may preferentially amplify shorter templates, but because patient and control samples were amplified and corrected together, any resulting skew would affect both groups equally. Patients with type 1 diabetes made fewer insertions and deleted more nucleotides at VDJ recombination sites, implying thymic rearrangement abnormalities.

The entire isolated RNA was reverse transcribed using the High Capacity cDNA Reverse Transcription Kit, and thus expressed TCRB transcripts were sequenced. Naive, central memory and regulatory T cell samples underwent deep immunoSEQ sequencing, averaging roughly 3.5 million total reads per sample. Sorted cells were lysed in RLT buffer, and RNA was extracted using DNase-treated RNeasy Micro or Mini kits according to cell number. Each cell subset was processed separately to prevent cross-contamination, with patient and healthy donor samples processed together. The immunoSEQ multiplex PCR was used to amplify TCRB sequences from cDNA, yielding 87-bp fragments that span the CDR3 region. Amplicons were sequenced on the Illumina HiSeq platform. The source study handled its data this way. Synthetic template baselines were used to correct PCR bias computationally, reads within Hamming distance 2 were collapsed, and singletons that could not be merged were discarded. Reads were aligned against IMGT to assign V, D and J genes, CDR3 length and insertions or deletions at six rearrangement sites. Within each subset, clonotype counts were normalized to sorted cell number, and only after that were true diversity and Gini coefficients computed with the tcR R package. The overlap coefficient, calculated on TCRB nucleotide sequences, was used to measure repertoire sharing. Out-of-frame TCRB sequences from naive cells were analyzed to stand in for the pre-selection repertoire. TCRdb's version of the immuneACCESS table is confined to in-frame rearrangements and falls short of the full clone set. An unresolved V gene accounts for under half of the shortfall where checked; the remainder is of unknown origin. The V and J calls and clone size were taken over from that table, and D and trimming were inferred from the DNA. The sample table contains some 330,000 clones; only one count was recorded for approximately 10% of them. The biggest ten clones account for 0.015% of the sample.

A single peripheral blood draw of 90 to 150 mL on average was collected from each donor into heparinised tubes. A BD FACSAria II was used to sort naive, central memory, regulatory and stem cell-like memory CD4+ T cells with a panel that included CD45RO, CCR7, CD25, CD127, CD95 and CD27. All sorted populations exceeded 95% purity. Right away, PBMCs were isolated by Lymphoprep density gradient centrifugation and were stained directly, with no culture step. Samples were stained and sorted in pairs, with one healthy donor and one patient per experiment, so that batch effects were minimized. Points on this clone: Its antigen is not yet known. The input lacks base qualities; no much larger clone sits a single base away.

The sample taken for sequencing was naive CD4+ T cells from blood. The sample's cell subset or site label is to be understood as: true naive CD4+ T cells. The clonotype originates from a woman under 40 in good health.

The sequenced DNA is TGTGCCAGCAGCGTAGACGGTTGGGGGGAGGAGACCCAGTACTTC. Its coded protein is CASSVDGWGEETQYF. The chain is assembled from TRBV9 and TRBJ2-5; TRBD2 is a possible D gene, resting on 6 matching bases. Counted from cysteine to phenylalanine, this CDR3 has 15 amino acids. Only the CDR3 DNA is retained, 45 bases long and in frame from the first base. The trim is 0 bases for V and 5 bases for J, with a gap of 14 bases between the germline ends. CDR1 and CDR2 were assigned from the germline V gene as SGDLS and YYNGEE.